The 21 T cell receptor beta chains below were found in one sample sequenced in a study of blood T cells in healthy people across ages. Primers used in a second PCR of about 6 to 11 cycles were a sample-barcoded 5' primer and a J-beta primer mix. TCRdb recomputed calls from the 5' RACE reads with MiXCR, one row per CDR3 protein. The sample lists 1.5 million to 2 million distinct CDR3 sequences, 30% to 35% occurring once. The material sequenced was blood. The origin of the receptors is a young woman in good health.

The CDR3 loop reads CSARTPGAVGNEQFF. For the CDR3, the DNA is TGCAGTGCTAGAACGCCAGGGGCCGTGGGGAATGAGCAGTTCTTC. This chain uses TRBV20-1 with TRBJ2-1, with D possibly matching TRBD1 (6 bases). In germline, CDR1 is DFQATT, CDR2 SNEGSKA (reference sequence). This CDR3 is built from 15 residues. Trimming cost V 2 bases and J 7 bases, with 18 bases left between them.

This chain uses TRBV10-2 with TRBJ1-1; D is unclear. The V gene's germline CDR1 is WSHSY and CDR2 SAAADI. Trimming stripped 6 bases from V and 1 base from J, with 12 bases between. The CDR3 runs 14 residues. CDR3 in DNA: TGCGCCAGCAGGGGCGGGGTGGGGAACACTGAAGCTTTCTTT. Protein: CASRGGVGNTEAFF.

This clonotype has at least ten counts. The chain couples TRBV7-9 to TRBJ2-7, with a possible D match to TRBD1 (5 bases). CDR3 length equals 13 residues. Trimming pared 2 bases from V and 4 bases from J, leaving 9 bases between. Germline CDR1 reads SEHNR; CDR2 reads FQNEAQ (reference sequence). The CDR3 loop is CASSLSDRYEQYF. DNA for the CDR3: TGTGCCAGCAGCTTAAGTGACAGATACGAGCAGTACTTC.

A few counts support this clonotype. This chain uses TRBV6-1 with TRBJ2-1; the D call may be TRBD1 or TRBD2 (5 bases each). Trimming stripped 5 bases from V and 2 bases from J, with 13 bases between. The length of the CDR3 is 15 residues. CDR1 is MNHNS and CDR2 is SASEGT in the germline V gene. The CDR3 coding sequence is TGTGCCAGCAGTAAGACAGAGGGACCCTACAATGAGCAGTTCTTC. Encoded protein: CASSKTEGPYNEQFF.

The sample holds many counts of this clonotype. V is TRBV11-2 and J is TRBJ2-7; 12 bases are shared with TRBD2. V was clipped by 5 bases and J by 7 bases; unmatched bases: 9. The CDR3 consists of 15 residues. The germline V gene encodes CDR1 SGHAT and CDR2 FQNNGV. The CDR3 region has the DNA TGTGCCAGCAGCCCATCTAGCGGGAGGGTTCGGGAGCAGTACTTC. The encoded protein is CASSPSSGRVREQYF.

The gene calls are TRBV7-8 and TRBJ2-5; D is possibly TRBD1 (5 bases). Per germline, CDR1 SGHVS and CDR2 FQNEAQ. The V end was cut by 4 bases, the J end by 11 bases, with 20 bases between. The CDR3 spans 14 residues. The CDR3 region is CASSSQGRHNEQYF. The CDR3 DNA is TGTGCCAGCAGCTCCCAGGGCCGTCACAATGAGCAGTACTTC.

The chain employs TRBV11-2 and TRBJ2-7, with 7 bases lining up with TRBD2. Germline values: CDR1 SGHAT, CDR2 FQNNGV. The CDR3 is 16 amino acids. The V segment lost 2 bases and the J segment 0 bases; nucleotides outside the gene matches: 7. CDR3 loop: CASSLPAGRNSYEQYF. The CDR3 DNA follows: TGTGCCAGCAGCTTACCAGCGGGACGGAACTCCTACGAGCAGTACTTC.

This clonotype was seen a few times. This chain uses TRBV7-9 with TRBJ2-7; tentative D call: TRBD1 (5 bases). V gave up 5 bases and J gave up 3 bases, with 11 bases separating them. The CDR3 loop spans 13 amino acids. From germline, CDR1 is SEHNR and CDR2 FQNEAQ (reference sequence). The CDR3 reads CASSHTQGYEQYF. The CDR3 nucleotides are TGTGCCAGCAGCCATACCCAGGGCTACGAGCAGTACTTC.

This chain joins TRBV27 and TRBJ2-2; TRBD1 aligns across 11 bases. The ends lost 6 bases at V and 7 bases at J; junction bases unmatched: 10. CDR1 is MNHEY, CDR2 SMNVEV, per germline (reference sequence). CDR3 length: 16 amino acids. This chain's CDR3 is CASRSGGTGGVGELFF. CDR3 DNA sequence: TGTGCCAGCAGGTCCGGGGGGACAGGGGGAGTCGGGGAGCTGTTTTTT.

Only a few counts were recorded for this clonotype. The chain recombines TRBV7-8 with TRBJ2-7, with D perhaps being TRBD1 or TRBD2 (5 bases each). Trimming shortened V by 4 bases and J by 6 bases, and 19 bases separated the two germline ends. CDR1 and CDR2 (germline): SGHVS, FQNEAQ. The CDR3 has 15 amino acids. The CDR3: CASSSVGPQDGEQYF. The CDR3 DNA sequence: TGTGCCAGCAGCTCAGTGGGACCCCAAGACGGCGAGCAGTACTTC. The full variable domain, its missing parts supplied by reference TRBV7-8 and TRBJ2-7, is GAGVSQSPRYKVAKRGQDVALRCDPISGHVSLFWYQQALGQGPEFLTYFQNEAQLDKSGLPSDRFFAERPEGSVSTLKIQRTQQEDSAVYLCASSSVGPQDGEQYFGPGTRLTVT.

This chain joins TRBV6-1 and TRBJ2-7; D is perhaps TRBD1 or TRBD2 (5 bases each). In germline, CDR1 is MNHNS, CDR2 SASEGT. V was cut by 5 bases and J by 3 bases, with 14 bases left in between. The CDR3 consists of 14 residues. The CDR3: CASSRGTDLYEQYF. CDR3 nucleotides: TGTGCCAGCAGTAGAGGGACGGACCTCTACGAGCAGTACTTC.

The rearrangement joins TRBV6-2 or TRBV6-3 to TRBJ1-2; TRBD1 agrees at 8 bases. CDR1 MNHEY and CDR2 SVGEGT come from the germline V gene. This CDR3 comprises 17 residues. V trimming: 6 bases; J trimming: 4 bases; junction bases outside the gene matches: 16. The chain's CDR3 is CASSPGQGKGQIYGYTF. CDR3 sequence (DNA): TGTGCCAGCAGCCCCGGACAGGGAAAGGGACAAATCTATGGCTACACCTTC.

This clonotype was detected a few times. This chain links TRBV28 with TRBJ2-4, with D possibly matching TRBD1 (5 bases). V lost 4 bases, J lost 8 bases, and 15 bases lay in between. The CDR3 spans 14 residues. Germline V gene sequence: CDR1 MDHEN, CDR2 SYDVKM. CDR3 bases: TGTGCCAGCAGTTCCCCGACCGGCAGGGACATTCAGTACTTC. Amino acid sequence: CASSSPTGRDIQYF.

The rearrangement uses TRBV7-8 and TRBJ1-1; D uncertain. CDR3 size: 13 residues. CDR1 and CDR2 (germline): SGHVS, FQNEAQ. Trimming took off 1 base at V and 7 bases at J, with 10 bases between the two ends. The CDR3 region has the DNA TGTGCCAGCAGCTTAGATGTACGGGGTGAAGCTTTCTTT. Translating it yields CASSLDVRGEAFF.

Only a few counts were recorded for this clonotype. V usage is TRBV21-1 and J usage is TRBJ2-7; TRBD2 was called by the table and not checked on the DNA. TRBV21-1 is flagged as a pseudogene. This CDR3 has 17 amino acids. CDR3 sequence: CASSKAGGLAGVYKQYF. The CDR3 region has the DNA TGTGCCAGCAGCAAAGCCGGTGGGCTAGCGGGAGTGTACAAGCAGTACTTC.

The CDR3 loop is CASSKQGPGSYNSPLHF. The CDR3 bases are TGCGCCAGCAGTAAACAGGGACCAGGCTCCTATAATTCACCCCTCCACTTT. The V call is TRBV10-1, the J call TRBJ1-6; tentative D call: TRBD1 (6 bases). V gave up 5 bases and J gave up 0 bases, with 14 bases separating them. The germline CDR1 and CDR2 sequences are WNHNN and SYGVQD (reference sequence). The CDR3 consists of 17 residues.

The chain is built from TRBV12-3 or TRBV12-4 and TRBJ2-3, with 9 bases matching TRBD2. The CDR3 runs 15 residues. V trimming: 7 bases; J trimming: 1 base; junction bases outside the gene matches: 6. The CDR3 sequence is CASNKAGGGTDTQYF. CDR3 in DNA: TGTGCCAGCAATAAAGCGGGAGGCGGCACAGATACGCAGTATTTT.

This chain joins TRBV5-1 and TRBJ2-1, with 7 bases fitting TRBD2. This CDR3 has 12 residues. With 5 bases clipped from V and 10 bases from J, the junction kept 6 bases outside the gene matches. CDR1 and CDR2 (germline): SGHRS, YFSETQ. CDR3 amino acids: CASSGTTLEQFF. The CDR3 nucleotides read TGCGCCAGCAGTGGGACTACCTTAGAGCAGTTCTTC.

In this sample, this clonotype turned up a few times. This rearrangement joins TRBV9 to TRBJ2-7, with D tentatively TRBD1 (6 bases). With 3 bases removed from V and 1 base from J, the gap between germline ends came to 14 bases. The CDR3 covers 15 residues. Germline CDR1 is SGDLS and CDR2 is YYNGEE. CDR3 nucleotide sequence: TGTGCCAGCAGCGAAACAGGGATCGGGTCCTACGAGCAGTACTTC. Its translation is CASSETGIGSYEQYF. Looking up the rest from reference TRBV9 and TRBJ2-7 gives the full variable domain: DSGVTQTPKHLITATGQRVTLRCSPRSGDLSVYWYQQSLDQGLQFLIQYYNGEERAKGNILERFSAQQFPDLHSELNLSSLELGDSALYFCASSETGIGSYEQYFGPGTRLTVT.

The table lists this clonotype with a few counts. The J gene is TRBJ2-5, the V gene TRBV4-1, with TRBD2 identical over 8 bases. Germline assignment: CDR1 MGHRA and CDR2 YSYEKL. The trim removed 3 bases at V and 4 bases at J, leaving 7 bases unmatched. CDR3 length: 15 amino acids. CDR3 in amino acids: CASSHTPGGAETQYF. The DNA for the CDR3 is TGCGCCAGCAGCCACACTCCCGGGGGGGCAGAGACCCAGTACTTC.

This clonotype was recorded at least ten times. The gene calls are TRBV6-6 and TRBJ1-2; TRBD1 matches at 8 bases. V lost 2 bases to trimming and J lost 3 bases; unmatched junction nucleotides: 2. The CDR3 sequence is 14 residues long. CDR1 is MNHNY, CDR2 SVGAGI, per germline (reference sequence). The CDR3: CASSYAGQDYGYTF. CDR3 DNA sequence: TGTGCCAGCAGTTACGCGGGACAGGACTATGGCTACACCTTC.